The source of this T cell receptor beta chain is a study of T cells in Graves' hyperthyroidism and ophthalmopathy (dated by TCRdb to between 2019 and 2020). A note on the overall study: Peripheral blood was collected at initial diagnosis, before any treatment. In addition, the study compared T-cell repertoires in thyroid tissue and in blood from about 6 Graves' hyperthyroidism patients. Prospective prediction of ophthalmopathy was tested in an independent validation cohort of 18 to 20 hyperthyroidism patients and 17 patients who later progressed to ophthalmopathy. A discovery cohort of approximately 100 patients, about 40 with Graves' ophthalmopathy and approximately 60 with stable Graves' hyperthyroidism, was used to find distinguishing TCR V-J signatures. The paper reports TCR Vbeta CDR3 sequencing of approximately 140 peripheral blood samples: over 40 ophthalmopathy, fewer than 80 hyperthyroidism and approximately 17 progressor patients. The approximately 100 discovery patients were divided at random into training and test sets in a 7:3 ratio. Once sampling was done, hyperthyroidism patients were given methimazole at a starting dose of 30 mg daily, whereas ophthalmopathy patients were given high-dose intravenous methylprednisolone. Results the study describes overall, beyond this receptor: No statistical method was used to set the sample size in advance, and investigators knew the group allocation. In validation, the model predicted progression to ophthalmopathy a median of roughly 6.1 months before onset, with about 64% sensitivity and nearly 75% specificity. A 13 V-J signature model separated ophthalmopathy from stable hyperthyroidism, with around 91% sensitivity and just under 84% specificity in cross-validation and 80%/75% in testing. Most expanded thyroid clonotypes (frequency above 0.001) were also detected in blood, a finding suggesting that blood repertoires may reflect thyroid immune responses.

This clonotype was seen at least ten times. Which antigen it targets is not known. Base qualities are missing; no much larger clone stands one base away. The TCR beta CDR3 regions were amplified from RNA transcripts. For the first round of RT-PCR on the TCR CDR3, the HTBI primer set was used together with the Qiagen OneStep RT-PCR kit. Libraries were constructed in a second round of multiplex PCR, after which size selection and purification were carried out. The libraries were sequenced on an Illumina HiSeq2000 using paired-end 100 bp reads. The authors processed their data as follows. SOAPnuke was used to process the raw data, removing reads that contained adapters or uncalled bases, had a mean Phred below 15, or lacked an exact match to the constant primer or identifier. High-quality paired reads were merged with COPE v1.2.5, and unique nucleotide sequences were defined as clonotypes. MiTCR v1.1 was used to align clonotypes to the IMGT TRBV, TRBD and TRBJ reference segments. The analysis was restricted to V-J combinations with a frequency above 0.0001, which together covered about 99% of the repertoires. The TCS score was defined as F50 (clonal expansion) divided by E x V (chaos), with BLOSUM62-based TCRdist calculated between CDR3 peptides within each V-J. Welch's t-statistics and random forest reduced approximately 520 V-J features to 10 to 15, which were used in a naive Bayes classifier (R e1071). TCRdb reworked the public reads: Q25 trimming with fastp, MiXCR clone assembly, productive beta chains retained. Each entry merges the rows of one CDR3 protein and shows their most common DNA and genes. Clone size and V and J calls follow TCRdb, not the original study. The sample yields 550,000 to 850,000 distinct CDR3 sequences; 15% to 20% were counted once. The top ten clonotypes cover approximately 15% of the sample.

Hyperthyroidism patients were newly diagnosed, had a disease duration of under 2 months, and were aged 18 to 65 years. The study excluded patients with uncontrolled infections, other autoimmune diseases, pregnancy or lactation. Diagnoses relied on clinical symptoms, serum thyroxine and TRAb, thyroid ultrasound and orbital computed tomography. Blood from progressor patients was collected at the time of first diagnosis with hyperthyroidism, before any ophthalmopathy symptoms had appeared. Ficoll-Paque density gradient centrifugation was used to isolate PBMCs from about 10 ml of fresh peripheral blood. Progressor patients were first diagnosed with Graves' hyperthyroidism and then developed ophthalmopathy during follow-up. Total RNA was extracted with Trizol reagent, and quality was checked on an Agilent 2100 Bioanalyzer. Sequencing was carried out using blood. This TCR came from a woman between 50 and 59 years old with Graves' hyperthyroidism that later progressed to Graves' ophthalmopathy.

The nucleotide sequence reads TGTGCCAGCAGCTCGCCGTTTCACACTGAAGCTTTCTTT. This is translated as CASSSPFHTEAFF. Rearrangement joined TRBV7-9 to TRBJ1-1; the D gene lacks a confident call. At the junction V is shortened by 4 bases and J by 3 bases, with 9 bases in between. The CDR3 has 13 amino acids, counting the end cysteine and phenylalanine. Left in the record is the CDR3 DNA by itself, 39 bases read in frame from the first base. CDR1 and CDR2 (SEHNR, FQNEAQ) derive from the germline V gene (reference sequence). Reference TRBV7-9 and TRBJ1-1 proteins supply the regions before and after the CDR3; the full variable domain is: DTGVSQNPRHKITKRGQNVTFRCDPISEHNRLYWYRQTLGQGPEFLTYFQNEAQLEKSRLLSDRFSAERPKGSFSTLEIQRTEQGDSAMYLCASSSPFHTEAFFGQGTRLTVV.